This T cell receptor (beta chain) is from a study of identical twins. Only a few counts were recorded for this clonotype. No antigen is known for it. The V and J ends lost 3 bases and 9 bases, in that order; junction bases with no gene match: 8. The CDR3 spans 15 residues. General study points: Twins shared out-of-frame alpha sequences with excess low generation probability. A partial confounding effect on zero-insertion analyses could come from invariant MAIT and iNKT cells.

TCRdb re-called the 5' RACE reads with MiXCR, one entry per CDR3 protein. The table has about 340,000 distinct CDR3 sequences, 10% to 15% seen once. This same sample was also part of a study on yellow fever vaccine responses in identical twins. As that study records: Vaccine T cell responses of twins reportedly seemed partly convergent and partly personalized.

The origin of this receptor is a woman under 30 in good health. The V and J genes are TRBV12-3 or TRBV12-4 and TRBJ2-1; TRBD2 matches at 10 bases. The source material was CD8+ T cells sorted from blood. CDR3 in amino acids: CASSLVLAGDFEQFF. CDR3 sequence (DNA): TGTGCCAGCAGTTTGGTCCTAGCGGGAGACTTTGAGCAGTTCTTC.